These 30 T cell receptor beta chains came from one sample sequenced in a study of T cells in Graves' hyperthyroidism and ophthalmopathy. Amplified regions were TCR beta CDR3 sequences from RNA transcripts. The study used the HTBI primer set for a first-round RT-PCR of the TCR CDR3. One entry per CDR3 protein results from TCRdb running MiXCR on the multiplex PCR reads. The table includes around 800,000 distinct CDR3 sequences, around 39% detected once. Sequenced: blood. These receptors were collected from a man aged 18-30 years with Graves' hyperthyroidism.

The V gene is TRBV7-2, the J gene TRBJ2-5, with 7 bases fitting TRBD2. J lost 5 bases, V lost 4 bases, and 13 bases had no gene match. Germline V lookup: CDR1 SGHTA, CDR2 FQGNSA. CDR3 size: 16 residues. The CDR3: CASSYGGTGEGETQYF. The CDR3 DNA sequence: TGTGCCAGCAGCTACGGCGGGACCGGGGAGGGGGAGACCCAGTACTTC.

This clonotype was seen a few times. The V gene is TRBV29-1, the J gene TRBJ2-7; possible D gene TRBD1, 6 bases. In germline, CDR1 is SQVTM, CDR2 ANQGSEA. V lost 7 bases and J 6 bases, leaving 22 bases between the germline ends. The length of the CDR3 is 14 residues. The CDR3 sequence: CSARRWQGQGEQYF. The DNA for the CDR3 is TGCAGCGCTCGAAGATGGCAGGGACAAGGCGAGCAGTACTTC.

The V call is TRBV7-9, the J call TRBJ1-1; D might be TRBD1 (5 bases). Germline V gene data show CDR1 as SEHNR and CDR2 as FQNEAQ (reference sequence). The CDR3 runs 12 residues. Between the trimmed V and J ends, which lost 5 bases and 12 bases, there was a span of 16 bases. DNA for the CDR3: TGTGCCAGCAGCCCACATCCGGGGGACCCTTTCTTT. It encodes CASSPHPGDPFF.

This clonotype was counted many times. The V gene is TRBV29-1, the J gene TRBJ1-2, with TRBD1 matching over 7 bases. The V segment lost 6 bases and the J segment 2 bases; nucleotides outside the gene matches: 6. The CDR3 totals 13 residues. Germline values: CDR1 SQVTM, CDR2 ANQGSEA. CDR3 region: CSVEATGNYGYTF. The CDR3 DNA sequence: TGCAGCGTCGAGGCGACAGGGAACTATGGCTACACCTTC.

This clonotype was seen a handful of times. DNA of the CDR3: TGCGCCAGCAGCTGGACAGGAGATAGCAATCAGCCCCAGCATTTT. Its protein is CASSWTGDSNQPQHF. This sequence joins TRBV5-1 and TRBJ1-5, with 7 positions matching TRBD1. CDR1 and CDR2 (germline): SGHRS, YFSETQ. Unmatched junction bases numbered 3, after V lost 3 bases and J lost 0 bases. The CDR3 is 15 amino acids.

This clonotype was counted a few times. The CDR3 loop is CASSVRPLREQYF. The CDR3 DNA is TGTGCCAGCAGTGTGAGGCCCTTACGCGAGCAGTACTTC. The chain joins TRBV2 to TRBJ2-7; D not certain. Germline CDR1 is SNHLY and CDR2 is FYNNEI. The CDR3 spans 13 residues. Deletions cut 4 bases from V and 6 bases from J, with 13 bases between.

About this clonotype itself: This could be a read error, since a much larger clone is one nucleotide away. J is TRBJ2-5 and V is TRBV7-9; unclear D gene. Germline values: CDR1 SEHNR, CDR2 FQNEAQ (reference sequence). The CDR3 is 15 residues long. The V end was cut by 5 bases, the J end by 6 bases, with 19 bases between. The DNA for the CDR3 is TGTGCCAGCAGCCCACAAGCAGTGCTCAAGAAGACCCAGTACTTC. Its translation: CASSPQAVLKKTQYF.

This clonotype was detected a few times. Here the CDR3 reads CSARSNDGTAYNSPLHF. In DNA form, the CDR3 reads TGCAGTGCTAGGAGTAATGACGGGACAGCCTATAATTCACCCCTCCACTTT. The genes are TRBV20-1 and TRBJ1-6; 7 bases agree with TRBD1. The V segment lost 3 bases and the J segment 2 bases; nucleotides outside the gene matches: 10. Germline CDR1 is DFQATT and CDR2 is SNEGSKA (reference sequence). The CDR3 is made up of 17 amino acids.

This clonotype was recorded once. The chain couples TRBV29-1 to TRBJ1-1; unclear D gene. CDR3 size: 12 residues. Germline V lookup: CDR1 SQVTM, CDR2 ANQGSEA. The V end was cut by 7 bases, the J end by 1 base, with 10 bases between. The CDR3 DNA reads TGCAGCGGTCGTTGGAGGAACACTGAAGCTTTCTTT. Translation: CSGRWRNTEAFF.

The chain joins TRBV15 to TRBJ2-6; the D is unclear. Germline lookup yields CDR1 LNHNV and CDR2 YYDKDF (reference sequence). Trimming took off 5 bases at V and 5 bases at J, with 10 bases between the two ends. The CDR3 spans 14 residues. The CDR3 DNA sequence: TGTGCCACCAGCGTCCGTTCGCGGGCCAACGTCCTGACTTTC. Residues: CATSVRSRANVLTF.

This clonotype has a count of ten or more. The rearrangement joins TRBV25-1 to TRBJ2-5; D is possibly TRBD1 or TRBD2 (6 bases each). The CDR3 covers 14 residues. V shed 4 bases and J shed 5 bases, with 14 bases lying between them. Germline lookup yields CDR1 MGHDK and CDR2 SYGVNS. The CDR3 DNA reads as TGTGCCAGCAGTGGGCCGGGGGCGGCGGAGACCCAGTACTTC. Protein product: CASSGPGAAETQYF.

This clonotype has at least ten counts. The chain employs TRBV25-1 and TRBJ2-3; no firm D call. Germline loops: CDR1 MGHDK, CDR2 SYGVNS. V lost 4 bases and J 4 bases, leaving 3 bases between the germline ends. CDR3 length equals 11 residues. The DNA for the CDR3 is TGTGCCAGCAGTGCCCCAGATACGCAGTATTTT. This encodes CASSAPDTQYF.

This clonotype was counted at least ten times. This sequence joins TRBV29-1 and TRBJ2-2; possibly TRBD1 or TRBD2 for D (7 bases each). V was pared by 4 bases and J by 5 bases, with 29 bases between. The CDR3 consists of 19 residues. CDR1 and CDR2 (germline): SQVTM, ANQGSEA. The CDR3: CSVVGMEGDREGRTGELFF. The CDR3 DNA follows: TGCAGCGTTGTAGGGATGGAAGGAGACAGGGAGGGACGGACCGGGGAGCTGTTTTTT.

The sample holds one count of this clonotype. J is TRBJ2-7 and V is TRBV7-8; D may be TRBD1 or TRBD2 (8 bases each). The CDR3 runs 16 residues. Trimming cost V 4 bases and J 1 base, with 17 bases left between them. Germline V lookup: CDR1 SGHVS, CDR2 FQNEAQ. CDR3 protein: CASSSTGGDRSYEQYF. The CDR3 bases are TGTGCCAGCAGCTCAACCGGGGGGGACAGGTCCTACGAGCAGTACTTC.

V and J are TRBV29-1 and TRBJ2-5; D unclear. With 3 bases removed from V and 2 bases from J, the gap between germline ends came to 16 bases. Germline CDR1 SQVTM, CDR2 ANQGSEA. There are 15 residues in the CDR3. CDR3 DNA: TGCAGCGTTGATGGAGCAGAAAACTATCAAGAGACCCAGTACTTC. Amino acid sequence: CSVDGAENYQETQYF.

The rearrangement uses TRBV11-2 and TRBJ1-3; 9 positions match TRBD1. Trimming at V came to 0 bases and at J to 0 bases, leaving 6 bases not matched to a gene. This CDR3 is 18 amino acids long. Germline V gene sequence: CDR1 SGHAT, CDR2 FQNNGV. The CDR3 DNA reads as TGTGCCAGCAGCTTAGAGCCCGGGACAGGGAGCTCTGGAAACACCATATATTTT. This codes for CASSLEPGTGSSGNTIYF.

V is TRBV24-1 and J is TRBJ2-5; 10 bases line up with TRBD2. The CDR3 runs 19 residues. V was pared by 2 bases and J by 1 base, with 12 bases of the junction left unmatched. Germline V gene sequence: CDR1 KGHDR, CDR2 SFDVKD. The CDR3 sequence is CATSDSQGTGTSVQETQYF. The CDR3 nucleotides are TGTGCCACCAGTGATTCTCAGGGAACCGGGACTAGCGTCCAAGAGACCCAGTACTTC.

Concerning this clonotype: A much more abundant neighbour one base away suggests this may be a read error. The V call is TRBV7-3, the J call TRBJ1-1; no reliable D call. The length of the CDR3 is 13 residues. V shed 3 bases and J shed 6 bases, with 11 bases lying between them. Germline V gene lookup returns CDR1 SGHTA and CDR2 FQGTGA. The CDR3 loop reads CASSLDAAAEAFF. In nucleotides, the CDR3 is TGTGCCAGCAGCTTGGATGCGGCCGCTGAAGCTTTCTTT.

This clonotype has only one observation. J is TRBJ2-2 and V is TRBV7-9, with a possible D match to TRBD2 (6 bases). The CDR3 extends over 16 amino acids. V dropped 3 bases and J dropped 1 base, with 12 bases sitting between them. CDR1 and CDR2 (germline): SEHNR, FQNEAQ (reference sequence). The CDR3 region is CASSFWRGQNTGELFF. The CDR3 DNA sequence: TGTGCCAGCAGCTTCTGGCGGGGCCAGAACACCGGGGAGCTGTTTTTT.

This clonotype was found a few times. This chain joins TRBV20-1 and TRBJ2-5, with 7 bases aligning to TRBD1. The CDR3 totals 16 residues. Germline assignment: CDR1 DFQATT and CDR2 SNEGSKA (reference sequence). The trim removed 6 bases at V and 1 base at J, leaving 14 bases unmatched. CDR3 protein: CSATTRTGKLQETQYF. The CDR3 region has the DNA TGCAGTGCAACAACAAGGACAGGAAAGCTCCAAGAGACCCAGTACTTC.

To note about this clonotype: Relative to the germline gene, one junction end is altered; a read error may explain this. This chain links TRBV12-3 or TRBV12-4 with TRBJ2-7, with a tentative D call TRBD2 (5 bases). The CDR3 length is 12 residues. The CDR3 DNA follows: TGTGCCAACAGTTTAGCGCTCGACGAGCAGTACTTC. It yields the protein CANSLALDEQYF.

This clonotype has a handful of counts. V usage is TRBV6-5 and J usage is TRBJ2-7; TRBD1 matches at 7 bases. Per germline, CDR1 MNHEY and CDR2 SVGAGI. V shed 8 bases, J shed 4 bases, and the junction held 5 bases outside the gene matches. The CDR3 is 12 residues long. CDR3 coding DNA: TGTGCCAGCTGGGGACAGACTTACGAGCAGTACTTC. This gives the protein CASWGQTYEQYF.

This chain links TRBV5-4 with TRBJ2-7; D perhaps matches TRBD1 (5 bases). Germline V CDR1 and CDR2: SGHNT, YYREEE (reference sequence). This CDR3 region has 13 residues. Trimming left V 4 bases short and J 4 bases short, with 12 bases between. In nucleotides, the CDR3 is TGTGCCAGCAGCCATGACAGAACGTACGAGCAGTACTTC. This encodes CASSHDRTYEQYF.

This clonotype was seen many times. The CDR3 region is CASSRSAVETQYF. The DNA for the CDR3 is TGTGCCAGTAGTAGATCAGCGGTGGAGACCCAGTACTTC. This chain joins TRBV19 and TRBJ2-5; maybe TRBD2 (5 bases). CDR3 length equals 13 residues. The V gene lost 4 bases and the J gene lost 5 bases, with 11 bases spanning the gap. The germline CDR1 and CDR2 sequences are LNHDA and SQIVND (reference sequence).

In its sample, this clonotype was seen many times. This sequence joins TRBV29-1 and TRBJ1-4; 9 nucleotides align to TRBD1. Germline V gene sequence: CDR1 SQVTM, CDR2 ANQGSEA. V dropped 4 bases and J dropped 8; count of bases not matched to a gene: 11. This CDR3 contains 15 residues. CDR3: CSVADWDREGEKLFF. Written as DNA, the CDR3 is TGCAGCGTTGCGGATTGGGACAGGGAGGGAGAAAAACTGTTTTTT.

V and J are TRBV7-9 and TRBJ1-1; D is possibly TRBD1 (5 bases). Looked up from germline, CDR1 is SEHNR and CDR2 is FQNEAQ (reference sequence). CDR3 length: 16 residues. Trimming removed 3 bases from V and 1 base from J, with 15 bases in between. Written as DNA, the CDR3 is TGTGCCAGCAGCTTTATCCAGGGCATAAAGAACACTGAAGCTTTCTTT. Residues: CASSFIQGIKNTEAFF. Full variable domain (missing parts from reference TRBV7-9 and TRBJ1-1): DTGVSQNPRHKITKRGQNVTFRCDPISEHNRLYWYRQTLGQGPEFLTYFQNEAQLEKSRLLSDRFSAERPKGSFSTLEIQRTEQGDSAMYLCASSFIQGIKNTEAFFGQGTRLTVV.

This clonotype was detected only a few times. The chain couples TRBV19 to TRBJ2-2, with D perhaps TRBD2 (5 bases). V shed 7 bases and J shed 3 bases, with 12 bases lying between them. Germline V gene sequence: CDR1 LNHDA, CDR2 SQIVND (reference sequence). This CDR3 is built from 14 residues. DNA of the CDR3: TGTGCCAGTAACAGAGAGAGGGACACCGGGGAGCTGTTTTTT. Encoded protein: CASNRERDTGELFF.

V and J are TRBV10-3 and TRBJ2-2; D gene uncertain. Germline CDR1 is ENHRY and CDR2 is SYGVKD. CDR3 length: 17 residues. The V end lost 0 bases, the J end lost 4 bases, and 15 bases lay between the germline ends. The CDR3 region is CAISESRISRATGELFF. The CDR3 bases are TGTGCCATCAGTGAGTCGAGGATTAGCCGGGCCACCGGGGAGCTGTTTTTT.

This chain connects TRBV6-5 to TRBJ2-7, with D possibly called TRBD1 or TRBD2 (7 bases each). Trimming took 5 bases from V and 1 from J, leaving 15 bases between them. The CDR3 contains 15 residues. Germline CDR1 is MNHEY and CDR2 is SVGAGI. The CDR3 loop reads CASSPRQGLSYEQYF. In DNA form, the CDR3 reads TGTGCCAGCAGTCCGCGACAGGGACTATCCTACGAGCAGTACTTC.

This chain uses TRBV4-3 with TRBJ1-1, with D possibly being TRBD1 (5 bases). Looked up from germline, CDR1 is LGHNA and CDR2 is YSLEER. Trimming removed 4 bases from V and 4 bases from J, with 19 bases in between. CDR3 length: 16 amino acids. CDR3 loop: CASSPSNIGALTEAFF. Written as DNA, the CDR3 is TGCGCCAGCAGCCCCAGTAATATAGGGGCACTCACTGAAGCTTTCTTT.